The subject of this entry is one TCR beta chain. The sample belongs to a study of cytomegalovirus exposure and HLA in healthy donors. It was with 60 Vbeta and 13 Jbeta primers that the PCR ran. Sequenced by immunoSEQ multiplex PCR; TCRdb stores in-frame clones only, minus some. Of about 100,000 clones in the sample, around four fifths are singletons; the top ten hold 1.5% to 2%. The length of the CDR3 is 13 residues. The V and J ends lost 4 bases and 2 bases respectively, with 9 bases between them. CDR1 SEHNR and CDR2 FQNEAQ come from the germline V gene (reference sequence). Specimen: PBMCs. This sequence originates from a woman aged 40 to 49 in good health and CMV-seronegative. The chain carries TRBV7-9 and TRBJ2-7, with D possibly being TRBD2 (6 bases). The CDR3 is CASSSPGAYEQYF. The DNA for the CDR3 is TGTGCCAGCAGCTCACCGGGGGCCTACGAGCAGTACTTC.